The source of this T cell receptor (beta chain) is a study of T cell changes during pregnancy in multiple sclerosis. Germline assignment: CDR1 SGHRS and CDR2 YFSETQ. Germline trimming cut 5 bases from V and 2 bases from J; bases unmatched to any gene: 6. This CDR3 has 16 residues. TCRdb's copy holds only in-frame clones and misses some; the assay was immunoSEQ multiplex PCR. Altogether more than 90,000 clones are present, roughly nine tenths being singletons, with the ten largest covering over 1.5%. The sample in question was peripheral blood, obtained in the third trimester of pregnancy. The V and J genes are TRBV5-1 and TRBJ1-3, with 11 bases aligning to TRBD1. The sequence came from a female donor with multiple sclerosis, enrolled in a pregnancy study. Written as DNA, the CDR3 is TGCGCCAGCAGTCCGCCGGGACAGGGGGCTGGAAACACCATATATTTT. Translation gives CASSPPGQGAGNTIYF.